Each of the 24 T cell receptor beta chains below was sequenced from the same sample in a study of T cell responses to AZD1222 COVID-19 vaccine. The data were produced by immunoSEQ multiplex PCR, yet TCRdb's version contains in-frame clones alone and is incomplete. In the table there are more than 130,000 clones, over 75% of which are singletons. This sample comprised peripheral blood, obtained on day 0 of AZD1222 vaccination. These receptors all come from an adult in good health.

This chain links TRBV6-5 with TRBJ2-3; 8 bases align to TRBD1. V lost 7 bases and J lost 2; bases outside the gene matches: 5. From germline, CDR1 is MNHEY and CDR2 SVGAGI. The CDR3 consists of 14 residues. CDR3: CASKSGQDTDTQYF. The CDR3 DNA follows: TGTGCCAGCAAATCGGGACAGGACACAGATACGCAGTATTTT.

Here the CDR3 DNA reads TGTGCCAGCAGTTTAAAGGCTGGGGCCAACGTCCTGACTTTC. It is translated as CASSLKAGANVLTF. The genes are TRBV27 and TRBJ2-6; unclear D gene. This CDR3 contains 14 residues. The V and J ends lost 2 bases and 2 bases respectively, with 4 bases between them. Looked up from germline, CDR1 is MNHEY and CDR2 is SMNVEV (reference sequence).

This chain uses TRBV18 with TRBJ2-1; D possibly corresponds to TRBD2 (6 bases). The V end lost 0 bases, the J end lost 7 bases, and 7 bases lay between the germline ends. CDR1 and CDR2 from the germline V gene are KGHSH and LQKENI. The CDR3 contains 13 residues. The CDR3 here is CASSPPRGNEQFF. CDR3 coding DNA: TGTGCCAGCTCACCACCGCGGGGTAATGAGCAGTTCTTC.

V is TRBV19 and J is TRBJ1-3, with D possibly matching TRBD1 (5 bases). The V and J ends lost 4 bases and 4 bases respectively, with 17 bases between them. The CDR3 is 16 amino acids. Per germline, CDR1 LNHDA and CDR2 SQIVND (reference sequence). This CDR3 is CASSTLPGTSGNTIYF. The CDR3 bases are TGTGCCAGTAGTACACTACCGGGGACTTCAGGAAACACCATATATTTT.

The chain uses TRBV7-9 and TRBJ1-3, with TRBD1 matching 7 bases. Per germline, CDR1 SEHNR and CDR2 FQNEAQ (reference sequence). J lost 0 bases, V lost 5 bases, and 7 bases had no gene match. The CDR3 length is 16 residues. CDR3 coding DNA: TGTGCCAGCAGCCACGGGGGACAGAGCTCTGGAAACACCATATATTTT. Encoded protein: CASSHGGQSSGNTIYF.

The chain employs TRBV30 and TRBJ1-1, with D possibly being TRBD1 (6 bases). The CDR3 totals 14 residues. Germline CDR1 is GTSNPN and CDR2 is SVGIG (reference sequence). V lost 0 bases and J lost 2, with 10 bases in between. The CDR3 nucleotides read TGTGCCTGGAGTGTACAGGGTAGAAACACTGAAGCTTTCTTT. Its protein is CAWSVQGRNTEAFF. Based on the CDR3 plus reference TRBV30 and TRBJ1-1, the full variable domain is SQTIHQWPATLVQPVGSPLSLECTVEGTSNPNLYWYRQAAGRGLQLLFYSVGIGQISSEVPQNLSASRPQDRQFILSSKKLLLSDSGFYLCAWSVQGRNTEAFFGQGTRLTVV.

The CDR3 nucleotides are TGTGCCAGTAGTCTCTCGGGACTAGCGGGAGGGCCTTTAACCGACGAGCAGTACTTC. This translates into CASSLSGLAGGPLTDEQYF. The chain recombines TRBV19 with TRBJ2-7, with TRBD2 matching 16 bases. This CDR3 is built from 19 residues. Germline CDR1 and CDR2: LNHDA and SQIVND (reference sequence). The J segment lost 5 bases and the V segment lost 5 bases, leaving 15 bases of the junction unmatched.

The chain recombines TRBV14 with TRBJ1-1; 11 positions agree with TRBD1. CDR1 and CDR2 (germline): SGHDN, FVKESK. Trimming took 4 bases from V and 4 from J; bases not matched to a gene: 2. CDR3 length equals 14 residues. CDR3 residues: CASSRTGGLTEAFF. CDR3 DNA: TGTGCCAGCAGCCGGACAGGGGGCCTCACTGAAGCTTTCTTT. Supplemented by reference TRBV14 and TRBJ1-1, the full variable domain reads EAGVTQFPSHSVIEKGQTVTLRCDPISGHDNLYWYRRVMGKEIKFLLHFVKESKQDESGMPNNRFLAERTGGTYSTLKVQPAELEDSGVYFCASSRTGGLTEAFFGQGTRLTVV.

V is TRBV5-6 and J is TRBJ1-6; TRBD1 matches at 9 bases. There are 17 residues in the CDR3. The germline CDR1 and CDR2 sequences are SGHDT and YYEEEE. V lost 4 bases and J lost 7; bases outside the gene matches: 12. This CDR3 is CASSHSGQGIGNSPLHF. CDR3 DNA: TGTGCCAGCAGCCATTCGGGACAGGGTATAGGGAATTCACCCCTCCACTTT.

This clone was counted ten times or more. The CDR3 DNA sequence: TGTGCCAGCAGCTTCCGGACTAGCGGCAGTGAGCAGTTCTTC. Translated: CASSFRTSGSEQFF. The V and J genes are TRBV7-8 and TRBJ2-1, with 10 nucleotides matching TRBD2. From germline, CDR1 is SGHVS and CDR2 FQNEAQ. This CDR3 spans 14 amino acids. After removal of 3 bases from V and 9 bases from J, the junction contained 5 bases not matched to a gene.

This clone was seen just once. The rearrangement uses TRBV7-2 and TRBJ2-7; D is possibly TRBD2 (5 bases). Looked up from germline, CDR1 is SGHTA and CDR2 is FQGNSA. The V end was cut by 1 base, the J end by 5 bases, with 18 bases between. The CDR3 is made up of 16 amino acids. CDR3 bases: TGTGCCAGCAGCTTAGATTACGGACGGTACGGGAACGAGCAGTACTTC. Encoded protein: CASSLDYGRYGNEQYF. The full variable domain, rest sourced from reference TRBV7-2 and TRBJ2-7, is GAGVSQSPSNKVTEKGKDVELRCDPISGHTALYWYRQSLGQGLEFLIYFQGNSAPDKSGLPSDRFSAERTGGSVSTLTIQRTQQEDSAVYLCASSLDYGRYGNEQYFGPGTRLTVT.

J is TRBJ2-7 and V is TRBV7-8; TRBD2 matches at 7 bases. This CDR3 spans 18 amino acids. The V gene's germline CDR1 is SGHVS and CDR2 FQNEAQ. Trimming removed 5 bases from V and 1 base from J; junction bases left unmatched: 17. Here the CDR3 reads CASSPPRWEGPKSYEQYF. For the CDR3, the DNA is TGTGCCAGCAGCCCGCCTAGGTGGGAGGGCCCAAAATCCTACGAGCAGTACTTC.

The rearrangement uses TRBV13 and TRBJ2-1; D remains ambiguous. The V gene lost 5 bases and the J gene lost 9 bases, with 8 bases spanning the gap. Per germline, CDR1 PRHDT and CDR2 FYEKMQ (reference sequence). The CDR3 contains 11 residues. The CDR3 sequence is CASSALSEQFF. The CDR3 region has the DNA TGTGCCAGCAGCGCCCTATCTGAGCAGTTCTTC.

For this clone: A read error may explain this, as a much larger clone is one base away. The chain joins TRBV5-1 to TRBJ2-7; 12 positions match TRBD2. Germline-derived CDR1 and CDR2 are SGHRS and YFSETQ. With V trimmed by 1 base and J by 6 bases, 8 bases remained unmatched. The CDR3 runs 16 residues. The CDR3 DNA sequence: TGCGCCAGCAGCTTGCTAGCGGGAGGGTTAACCTGCGAGCAGTACTTC. Translated: CASSLLAGGLTCEQYF.

CDR3 protein: CATGGRSTEAFF. The CDR3 nucleotides read TGTGCCACCGGTGGAAGGTCCACTGAAGCTTTCTTT. This chain joins TRBV10-3 and TRBJ1-1; D is unclear. The CDR3 contains 12 residues. The V end was cut by 10 bases, the J end by 4 bases, with 13 bases between. Germline V gene sequence: CDR1 ENHRY, CDR2 SYGVKD.

CDR3 DNA: TGTGCCAGCAGCTTAGAGAGGGGGACCTACCAAGAGACCCAGTACTTC. This sequence encodes CASSLERGTYQETQYF. The rearrangement uses TRBV7-7 and TRBJ2-5, with a tentative D call TRBD1 (6 bases). The CDR3 consists of 16 residues. CDR1 is SSHAT, CDR2 FNYEAQ, per germline (reference sequence). V gave up 1 base and J gave up 0 bases, with 12 bases separating them.

Comment on this clone: Sequence at one end of the junction differs from germline and may be a read error. This chain uses TRBV7-8 with TRBJ2-1; D possibly corresponds to TRBD2 (5 bases). Germline-derived CDR1 and CDR2 are SGHVS and FQNEAQ. The CDR3 contains 17 residues. The CDR3 nucleotides are TGTGCCAACAGCTTAACTCTCTTCGGACTGGCCTACAATGAGCAGTTCTTC. Protein: CANSLTLFGLAYNEQFF. Variable domain in full (rest from reference TRBV7-8 and TRBJ2-1): GAGVSQSPRYKVAKRGQDVALRCDPISGHVSLFWYQQALGQGPEFLTYFQNEAQLDKSGLPSDRFFAERPEGSVSTLKIQRTQQEDSAVYLCANSLTLFGLAYNEQFFGPGTRLTVL.

The rearrangement joins TRBV5-8 to TRBJ2-7; TRBD1 matches 10 bases. The CDR3 spans 16 residues. The germline V gene has CDR1 SGHTS and CDR2 YDEGEE. With V trimmed by 3 bases and J by 4 bases, 10 bases remained unmatched. Here the CDR3 reads CASSSWSGQGWYEQYF. CDR3 nucleotides: TGTGCCAGCAGCTCTTGGTCGGGACAGGGGTGGTACGAGCAGTACTTC.

The rearrangement uses TRBV4-1 and TRBJ2-2; 9 positions match TRBD2. Germline V CDR1 and CDR2: MGHRA, YSYEKL. With V trimmed by 0 bases and J by 7 bases, 6 bases remained unmatched. The CDR3 loop spans 16 amino acids. CDR3 sequence (DNA): TGCGCCAGCAGCCAAGAAGCGGGGGGCATGGTCGGGGAGCTGTTTTTT. Protein: CASSQEAGGMVGELFF.

The chain carries TRBV11-2 and TRBJ1-6, with D possibly being TRBD1 (6 bases). The CDR3 length is 18 residues. Germline V CDR1 and CDR2: SGHAT, FQNNGV. Trimming took 1 base from V and 5 from J, leaving 18 bases between them. This CDR3 reads CASSLVRQERANNSPLHF. CDR3 nucleotides: TGTGCCAGCAGCTTAGTCCGACAGGAGAGGGCCAATAATTCACCCCTCCACTTT.

The rearrangement uses TRBV7-9 and TRBJ2-1; TRBD2 aligns across 10 bases. Germline V CDR1 and CDR2: SEHNR, FQNEAQ (reference sequence). This CDR3 is built from 16 residues. Unmatched junction bases numbered 7, after V lost 0 bases and J lost 8 bases. This chain's CDR3 is CASSLAWGTSVDEQFF. Written as DNA, the CDR3 is TGTGCCAGCAGCTTAGCGTGGGGGACTAGCGTCGATGAGCAGTTCTTC.

The gene calls are TRBV6-5 and TRBJ1-5, with 8 nucleotides matching TRBD1. V lost 7 bases to trimming and J lost 6 bases; unmatched junction nucleotides: 11. Germline V gives CDR1 MNHEY, CDR2 SVGAGI. This CDR3 spans 15 amino acids. The CDR3 DNA reads as TGTGCCAGCAAAGTACAGCAGGGGGCGATTCAGCCCCAGCATTTT. This codes for CASKVQQGAIQPQHF.

The CDR3 coding sequence is TGTGCCAGCAACTCGTACACTGAAGCTTTCTTT. Encoded protein: CASNSYTEAFF. This chain uses TRBV9 with TRBJ1-1; D unresolved. CDR3 length equals 11 residues. Germline CDR1 SGDLS, CDR2 YYNGEE. Between the trimmed V and J ends, which lost 6 bases and 3 bases, there was a span of 6 bases. Full variable domain (missing parts from reference TRBV9 and TRBJ1-1): DSGVTQTPKHLITATGQRVTLRCSPRSGDLSVYWYQQSLDQGLQFLIQYYNGEERAKGNILERFSAQQFPDLHSELNLSSLELGDSALYFCASNSYTEAFFGQGTRLTVV.

The CDR3 sequence: CASSVDPPGGTNEKLFF. The CDR3 bases are TGTGCCAGCAGCGTAGACCCCCCAGGGGGAACTAATGAAAAACTGTTTTTT. The gene calls are TRBV9 and TRBJ1-4, with 7 bases identical to TRBD1. This CDR3 spans 17 amino acids. CDR1 and CDR2 (germline): SGDLS, YYNGEE. V was pared by 0 bases and J by 1 base, with 6 bases of the junction left unmatched.